A single T cell receptor (beta chain) is shown here with its context. Its antigen is unidentified. This specimen belongs to a study of cytomegalovirus exposure and HLA in healthy donors. Study-wide results and limits: Later genetic work tied a missense DCLRE1C variant to beta-chain V and J trimming.

CDR3 size: 15 residues. The V gene's germline CDR1 is SGHNT and CDR2 YYREEE (reference sequence). V shed 4 bases, J shed 4 bases, and the junction held 4 bases outside the gene matches. The PCR employed 60 Vbeta primers together with 13 Jbeta primers. Sequencing used immunoSEQ multiplex PCR; TCRdb keeps in-frame clones, though not all of them. The sample carries around 65,000 clones, around 80% recorded once. Sample: PBMCs. The sequence was obtained from a girl aged 5 to 17 in good health and CMV-seropositive. V is TRBV5-4 and J is TRBJ2-1, with 11 bases that match TRBD2. CDR3 protein: CASSPRLAGYNEQFF. The DNA for the CDR3 is TGTGCCAGCAGCCCCCGACTAGCGGGGTACAATGAGCAGTTCTTC.